The 11 T cell receptor beta chains given below trace back to one sample, sequenced in a study of human T cells and chemical hapten exposure listed by TCRdb under 2021. The library was built by means of RACE. The listed sequencing device is NextSeq 500. TCRdb reprocessing: public reads trimmed at Q25 with fastp, clones called with MiXCR, in-frame beta chains kept. Each CDR3 protein gets just one entry, which takes the most common genes and DNA from the rows behind it. In this sample the table shows some 400,000 distinct CDR3 sequences, about 5.1% of which occur a single time. 2% to 3% of the sample is taken by the ten largest. The time point tag for this specimen amounts to: pre-sensitization, week 0. The treatment or condition tag for this specimen amounts to: therapeutic diphenylcyclopropenone sensitization with weekly scalp DPC. The material was whole blood, obtained in connection with sensitization to the hapten diphenylcyclopropenone (DPC). The source of these receptors is a woman aged 45-59 years with alopecia areata. Some clones in this sample may be carry-over from other donors' samples.

This clonotype showed up many times. J is TRBJ1-1 and V is TRBV12-3 or TRBV12-4; D is ambiguous. V dropped 7 bases and J dropped 3 bases, with 12 bases sitting between them. The CDR3 sequence is 13 residues long. The DNA for the CDR3 is TGTGCCAGCATCTTAGAGGGTGACACTGAAGCTTTCTTT. It is translated as CASILEGDTEAFF.

The chain links TRBV6-6 to TRBJ2-3; 9 bases align to TRBD2. Germline V CDR1 and CDR2: MNHNY, SVGAGI (reference sequence). This CDR3 is 17 amino acids long. The J segment lost 0 bases and the V segment lost 0 bases, leaving 4 bases of the junction unmatched. The chain's CDR3 is CASSYSIAGASTDTQYF. The CDR3 nucleotides are TGTGCCAGCAGTTACTCGATAGCGGGGGCTAGCACAGATACGCAGTATTTT.

The chain joins TRBV20-1 to TRBJ1-6; TRBD1 might be the D (6 bases). The CDR3 spans 17 residues. Germline values: CDR1 DFQATT, CDR2 SNEGSKA (reference sequence). V lost 0 bases to trimming and J lost 0 bases, with 12 bases between them. The CDR3 DNA reads as TGCAGTGCTAGAGATGGGGGCCGGAGCTCCTATAATTCACCCCTCCACTTT. It encodes CSARDGGRSSYNSPLHF.

The chain employs TRBV3-1 and TRBJ2-7, with 7 bases lining up with TRBD1. CDR3 length equals 13 residues. CDR1 LGHDT and CDR2 YNNKEL come from the germline V gene (reference sequence). The V and J ends lost 4 bases and 6 bases, in that order; junction bases with no gene match: 6. The CDR3 loop reads CASSPTGQVEQYF. Here the CDR3 DNA reads TGTGCCAGCAGCCCCACCGGACAGGTCGAGCAGTACTTC.

This clonotype has a count of ten or more. The CDR3 DNA follows: TGTGCCAGCAGTTCCCGTGGCGGATCCTACAATGAGCAGTTCTTC. Protein product: CASSSRGGSYNEQFF. The V gene is TRBV12-3 or TRBV12-4, the J gene TRBJ2-1; D is uncertain. This CDR3 has 15 residues. V lost 4 bases and J 1 base, leaving 11 bases between the germline ends.

This clonotype was detected a few times. CDR3 nucleotides: TGCGCCAGCAGCCTTTCACACACTAACACTGAAGCTTTCTTT. Translating gives CASSLSHTNTEAFF. V and J are TRBV5-1 and TRBJ1-1; D remains ambiguous. CDR1 and CDR2 (germline): SGHRS, YFSETQ. This CDR3 contains 14 residues. V lost 4 bases to trimming and J lost 2 bases, with 12 bases between them.

This clonotype was counted many times. The gene calls are TRBV10-3 and TRBJ1-2; D may be TRBD1 (5 bases). Trimming stripped 0 bases from V and 8 bases from J, with 13 bases between. Germline-derived CDR1 and CDR2 are ENHRY and SYGVKD. The CDR3 is 14 residues long. The CDR3 spells CAISESVGAEGYTF. CDR3 DNA: TGTGCCATCAGTGAGTCGGTCGGGGCGGAGGGCTACACCTTC.

This clonotype showed up many times. V is TRBV7-2 and J is TRBJ2-7; perhaps TRBD2 as D (5 bases). The CDR3 sequence is 14 residues long. V was shortened by 5 bases and J by 0 bases, with 11 bases between the two germline ends. Germline V gene sequence: CDR1 SGHTA, CDR2 FQGNSA. The CDR3 region has the DNA TGTGCCAGCAGCCCAGGACTTTCCTCCTACGAGCAGTACTTC. It encodes CASSPGLSSYEQYF.

This clonotype has ten or more counts. This chain joins TRBV2 and TRBJ2-3; TRBD1 might be the D (6 bases). The germline V gene encodes CDR1 SNHLY and CDR2 FYNNEI. V was pared by 1 base and J by 5 bases, with 10 bases between. The length of the CDR3 is 14 residues. CDR3 protein: CASSEGQGKDTQYF. CDR3 DNA: TGTGCCAGCAGTGAAGGTCAGGGGAAAGATACGCAGTATTTT.

This clonotype was counted ten times or more. The V and J genes are TRBV6-5 and TRBJ2-5; D is perhaps TRBD2 (6 bases). The V and J ends lost 2 bases and 7 bases respectively, with 8 bases between them. This CDR3 spans 12 amino acids. Germline CDR1 reads MNHEY; CDR2 reads SVGAGI. CDR3 loop: CASSYGGGTQYF. Written as DNA, the CDR3 is TGTGCCAGCAGTTACGGGGGAGGGACCCAGTACTTC.

V and J are TRBV7-3 and TRBJ1-6; the D gene is possibly TRBD1 (5 bases). CDR1 SGHTA and CDR2 FQGTGA come from the germline V gene. The CDR3 spans 15 residues. V was clipped by 5 bases and J by 5 bases, with 13 bases between them. This CDR3 is CASSPSAGNNSPLHF. CDR3 bases: TGTGCCAGCAGCCCGTCCGCAGGGAATAATTCACCCCTCCACTTT.